Following are 21 T cell receptor beta chains from one sample sequenced in a study of cytomegalovirus exposure and HLA in healthy donors. Vbeta (60) and Jbeta (13) primers were used in the PCR. Some clones are missing from TCRdb's copy, which holds only in-frame ones; the method was immunoSEQ multiplex PCR. Of under 200,000 clones listed, approximately 81% were seen once; the top ten hold 2% to 2.5%. The sample comprised PBMCs. The receptor set was obtained from a woman aged 45-65 years in good health and CMV-seronegative.

The chain is built from TRBV5-1 and TRBJ2-5; TRBD2 might be the D (6 bases). V was trimmed by 0 bases and J by 5 bases, leaving 11 bases between them. The CDR3 loop spans 14 amino acids. Per germline, CDR1 SGHRS and CDR2 YFSETQ. CDR3 sequence: CASSLGAGPETQYF. The CDR3 nucleotides read TGCGCCAGCAGCTTGGGCGCGGGACCCGAGACCCAGTACTTC.

CDR3 amino acids: CASSYSSGSGTGELFF. In DNA form, the CDR3 reads TGTGCCAGCAGTTACTCTAGCGGGAGTGGCACCGGGGAGCTGTTTTTT. V usage is TRBV6-5 and J usage is TRBJ2-2; the match to TRBD2 covers 9 bases. CDR1 and CDR2 (germline): MNHEY, SVGAGI. This CDR3 has 16 amino acids. After removal of 0 bases from V and 4 bases from J, the junction contained 3 bases not matched to a gene.

V is TRBV2 and J is TRBJ2-3; D not certain. Germline assignment: CDR1 SNHLY and CDR2 FYNNEI. The CDR3 sequence is 15 residues long. Trimming stripped 0 bases from V and 4 bases from J, with 11 bases between. The CDR3 here is CASSEAPAVADTQYF. As DNA, the CDR3 is TGTGCCAGCAGTGAAGCGCCCGCGGTCGCAGATACGCAGTATTTT.

CDR3 residues: CASSRTDLAEAFF. The DNA for the CDR3 is TGTGCCAGCAGCCGGACAGACCTTGCTGAAGCTTTCTTT. J is TRBJ1-1 and V is TRBV6-5; possible D gene TRBD1, 6 bases. The CDR3 has 13 residues. Germline loops: CDR1 MNHEY, CDR2 SVGAGI. V was trimmed by 6 bases and J by 6 bases, leaving 14 bases between them.

This sequence joins TRBV7-2 and TRBJ1-1; TRBD1 matches 12 bases. With V trimmed by 5 bases and J by 7 bases, 8 bases remained unmatched. The CDR3 is 15 amino acids. Germline assignment: CDR1 SGHTA and CDR2 FQGNSA. CDR3 residues: CASSLPGQGAREAFF. CDR3 DNA sequence: TGTGCCAGCAGCCTCCCGGGACAGGGGGCTCGTGAAGCTTTCTTT.

The J gene is TRBJ1-1, the V gene TRBV28; tentative D call: TRBD1 (5 bases). The germline V and J ends were trimmed by 2 bases and 4 bases, with 17 bases remaining between them. Germline V gene lookup returns CDR1 MDHEN and CDR2 SYDVKM. The CDR3 covers 16 residues. DNA of the CDR3: TGTGCCAGCAGTTTACCCAGCGGGGGTGGTGGCACTGAAGCTTTCTTT. Translation: CASSLPSGGGGTEAFF.

The chain uses TRBV9 and TRBJ2-2; 11 bases are shared with TRBD2. After removal of 4 bases from V and 5 bases from J, the junction contained 7 bases not matched to a gene. Germline V gene sequence: CDR1 SGDLS, CDR2 YYNGEE. The CDR3 contains 16 residues. CDR3 in amino acids: CASSRIAGGGTGELFF. Written as DNA, the CDR3 is TGTGCCAGCAGCAGAATAGCGGGAGGGGGGACCGGGGAGCTGTTTTTT. The whole variable domain, filled in from reference TRBV9 and TRBJ2-2, reads DSGVTQTPKHLITATGQRVTLRCSPRSGDLSVYWYQQSLDQGLQFLIQYYNGEERAKGNILERFSAQQFPDLHSELNLSSLELGDSALYFCASSRIAGGGTGELFFGEGSRLTVL.

The genes are TRBV6-5 and TRBJ1-2; D is undetermined. The CDR3 totals 13 residues. Germline loops: CDR1 MNHEY, CDR2 SVGAGI. The V end was cut by 5 bases, the J end by 4 bases, with 11 bases between. Here the CDR3 reads CASSLQAAYGYTF. The CDR3 coding sequence is TGTGCCAGCAGTCTTCAGGCAGCCTATGGCTACACCTTC.

The V and J genes are TRBV7-2 and TRBJ1-3; 7 bases line up with TRBD1. This CDR3 contains 16 residues. CDR1 SGHTA and CDR2 FQGNSA come from the germline V gene. V was pared by 3 bases and J by 0 bases, with 5 bases of the junction left unmatched. The CDR3 here is CASSLDRLSSGNTIYF. Here the CDR3 DNA reads TGTGCCAGCAGCTTGGACAGGCTCTCCTCTGGAAACACCATATATTTT.

The rearrangement uses TRBV5-1 and TRBJ2-7, with D uncertain. CDR1 and CDR2 from the germline V gene are SGHRS and YFSETQ. CDR3 size: 11 residues. Trimming cost V 3 bases and J 4 bases, with 5 bases left between them. This CDR3 reads CASSWRYEQYF. The CDR3 DNA reads as TGCGCCAGCAGCTGGCGGTACGAGCAGTACTTC.

This clone appeared once. The chain uses TRBV19 and TRBJ1-1, with 10 bases that match TRBD1. J gave up 3 bases and V 6 bases, and 16 bases lay outside the gene matches. Germline loops: CDR1 LNHDA, CDR2 SQIVND (reference sequence). This CDR3 region has 18 residues. The CDR3 reads CASSNSGTGAMRHTEAFF. The CDR3 coding sequence is TGTGCCAGTAGCAACTCCGGGACAGGGGCAATGAGACACACTGAAGCTTTCTTT. The full variable domain, in which reference TRBV19 and TRBJ1-1 provide the parts outside the CDR3, is DGGITQSPKYLFRKEGQNVTLSCEQNLNHDAMYWYRQDPGQGLRLIYYSQIVNDFQKGDIAEGYSVSREKKESFPLTVTSAQKNPTAFYLCASSNSGTGAMRHTEAFFGQGTRLTVV.

The chain joins TRBV10-2 to TRBJ1-1, with TRBD1 matching 8 bases. Trimming cost V 2 bases and J 5 bases; bases outside gene matches: 10. CDR3 length: 16 amino acids. Germline CDR1 and CDR2: WSHSY and SAAADI. The CDR3 sequence: CASSEVSGGAWTEAFF. Here the CDR3 DNA reads TGCGCCAGCAGTGAGGTATCAGGGGGCGCTTGGACTGAAGCTTTCTTT.

The chain uses TRBV28 and TRBJ1-5; tentatively, D is TRBD1 (5 bases). The V and J ends lost 6 bases and 3 bases respectively, with 18 bases between them. CDR3 length: 16 residues. Germline CDR1 is MDHEN and CDR2 is SYDVKM. CDR3 DNA sequence: TGTGCCAGCAGCCCGTCACAGGCCCGGACCAATCAGCCCCAGCATTTT. Translation: CASSPSQARTNQPQHF.

V and J are TRBV28 and TRBJ2-7; 8 positions agree with TRBD2. Trimming removed 6 bases from V and 3 bases from J; junction bases left unmatched: 7. The CDR3 is 14 residues long. The V gene's germline CDR1 is MDHEN and CDR2 SYDVKM. CDR3 coding DNA: TGTGCCAGCAGGAGCGGGAGTCATCACTACGAGCAGTACTTC. This codes for CASRSGSHHYEQYF.

About this clone itself: Other DNA sequences from this sample encode an identical CDR3 as well. The chain is built from TRBV28 and TRBJ1-2, with D unresolved. The germline V and J ends were trimmed by 6 bases and 2 bases, with 4 bases remaining between them. The CDR3 extends over 11 amino acids. The germline V gene has CDR1 MDHEN and CDR2 SYDVKM. The DNA for the CDR3 is TGTGCCAGCAGCCAGAACTATGGCTACACCTTC. Its protein product is CASSQNYGYTF.

The chain combines TRBV6-6 with TRBJ2-1; 14 bases agree with TRBD2. Germline-derived CDR1 and CDR2 are MNHNY and SVGAGI (reference sequence). J lost 9 bases, V lost 4 bases, and 8 bases had no gene match. This CDR3 has 16 amino acids. The DNA for the CDR3 is TGTGCCAGCAGTTTAGGGACTAGCGGGAGAGGGAGTGAGCAGTTCTTC. Translating it yields CASSLGTSGRGSEQFF.

The table lists this clone with a count of one. The gene calls are TRBV6-5 and TRBJ2-2; D gene ambiguous. The CDR3 sequence is 14 residues long. Per germline, CDR1 MNHEY and CDR2 SVGAGI. V lost 2 bases and J lost 6, with 10 bases in between. This CDR3 reads CASSYGDWAGELFF. The CDR3, as DNA: TGTGCCAGCAGTTACGGAGACTGGGCCGGGGAGCTGTTTTTT.

The chain couples TRBV7-2 to TRBJ2-5, with 10 positions matching TRBD2. The J call may be mistaken, given a closer DNA end match to TRBJ2-7. There are 15 residues in the CDR3. Per the germline V gene, CDR1 is SGHTA and CDR2 is FQGNSA. CDR3 in DNA: TGTGCCAGCAGCTTAGGGACTAGCGGCTCCTACGAGCAGTACTTC. This codes for CASSLGTSGSYEQYF.

J is TRBJ1-6 and V is TRBV6-5, with D unresolved. This CDR3 has 12 amino acids. With 10 bases removed from V and 7 bases from J, the gap between germline ends came to 11 bases. Germline CDR1 and CDR2: MNHEY and SVGAGI. This CDR3 is CATQASNSPLHF. The CDR3 coding sequence is TGTGCCACCCAAGCTAGCAATTCACCCCTCCACTTT.

The V call is TRBV4-1, the J call TRBJ2-1, with D tentatively TRBD2 (5 bases). V gave up 0 bases and J gave up 10 bases, with 16 bases separating them. Germline values: CDR1 MGHRA, CDR2 YSYEKL. The CDR3 length is 15 residues. CDR3 nucleotides: TGCGCCAGCAGCCAAGAGGCAACGGGGATAAAGGAGCAGTTCTTC. It yields the protein CASSQEATGIKEQFF.

V and J are TRBV18 and TRBJ1-6, with 11 nucleotides matching TRBD1. Germline V gene lookup returns CDR1 KGHSH and CDR2 LQKENI. The CDR3 length is 14 residues. The ends lost 4 bases at V and 9 bases at J; junction bases unmatched: 2. CDR3 bases: TGTGCCAGCTCACAAGGGACAGGGGGTTCACCCCTCCACTTT. As protein: CASSQGTGGSPLHF.